This TCR beta chain emerged from a study of cytomegalovirus exposure and HLA in healthy donors (TCRdb year 2017). Regarding the study in general: An earlier analysis of roughly 630 of the donors reported 250 to 300 Gb of sequence data and 117 million unique TCR beta sequences from about 179 million T cells. Genome-wide SNP genotypes for about 65% of the roughly 670 donors were used in a later genetic analysis, which treated that subset as a discovery cohort. All discovery cohort repertoires had been generated on a single sequencing platform. HLA typing included class I and class II loci at four-digit resolution. The study was designed to test whether signatures of past pathogen exposure could be identified by cataloging public T cell receptors. A later analysis re-analyzed previously published TCR beta repertoires from 660 or so donors and added high-resolution HLA genotyping to study TCR occurrence patterns. Among the roughly 390 genotyped donors, under 90% belonged to the genetic ancestry cluster associated with self-reported Caucasian donors. Donor age, sex, ethnicity and CMV serostatus were compiled alongside the repertoire data. Rather than using new phenotypic data, the later analysis identified candidate immune exposures from TCR beta sequences and from how often those sequences occurred across donors. The study profiled the T cell repertoires of fewer than 850 subjects by immunosequencing and related them to cytomegalovirus serostatus. In addition to the first cohort of 650 to 800 subjects, a separate validation cohort of approximately 110 different subjects was used. An earlier analysis of some 500 of the donors used high-throughput TCR beta sequencing to judge whether each TCR beta V gene segment behaved as functional or pseudogenic. Among over 350 genotyped donors of the cohort, an average of about 240,000 unique TCR beta nucleotide sequences were sequenced per donor, roughly 20% of them non-productive. Roughly 310 gigabases of sequencing data and approximately 84 million unique TCR sequences were included in an early release covering about 620 HLA-typed donors. Four or five DR-DQ haplotypes were handled as single units for association and clustering, since linkage in the cohort was strong. Typing coverage differed by locus: A, B, C, DRB1 and DQB1 were typed in roughly 620-630 donors, DQA1 in 500 to 550, DPA1 in nearly 610, and DPB1 in approximately 450. High-throughput TCR immunosequencing, statistical association of individual TCRs with disease status, and machine learning were combined to predict cytomegalovirus infection status. Here is what the overall study found, with its caveats: In vitro tests confirmed that a few of the cytomegalovirus-associated TCR beta chains recognize cytomegalovirus antigens. A group of highly shared sequence variants was considered likely to be a technical artifact of the sequencing pipeline. Because HLA typing was missing for some donors at each locus, association tests included only the typed subset. Immune exposure information for the cohort was limited to CMV serostatus. Several of the top co-occurrence clusters appeared to be linked to parvovirus B19, influenza, CMV and Epstein-Barr virus, according to a later analysis. According to a later genetic analysis, donors in an Asian-associated ancestry cluster had fewer N-insertions in productive TCRs than the approximately 670-donor mean. The classifier was reported to diagnose cytomegalovirus status with high specificity and sensitivity in both the original and validation cohorts. A further reported finding was that TCR beta sequences accurately predicted the HLA-A and HLA-B alleles for most subjects in the first cohort. Because counts were too low, roughly 18 rarely observed V segments, including chromosome 9 orphons, were left out of the earlier analysis of several hundred of the donors. In a later analysis, TCR association rates were found to vary across HLA loci, with the most associated TCRs seen for DRB1 alleles and the fewest for HLA-C alleles. Some IMGT-functional V segments, including TRBV6-2 and TRBV6-3, could not be told apart with the 87-base-pair reads, so those segments were excluded. In an earlier analysis of about 540 of the donors, most TCR beta V segments were observed in productive rearrangements about 90% or about 30% of the time, broadly matching IMGT annotations. An association between a missense DCLRE1C variant and V-gene and J-gene trimming of TCR beta chains was found in a later genetic analysis and replicated in an independent cohort. The authors suggested that the approach could potentially be extended to other disease states and immunological phenotypes. A later analysis associated 16,951 TCR beta sequences with specific HLA alleles at a false discovery rate of 0.05. When HLA alleles, especially DR and DQ, strongly co-occurred, attributing TCR associations to individual alleles was difficult. Presence/absence analyses assumed roughly uniform sequencing depth across donors, an assumption that may not hold. Correlated functional status among segregating V segments might be attributable to linkage disequilibrium, but an unknown experimental factor could not be ruled out. Compared with equally common non-associated chains, HLA-associated TCR beta chains in a later analysis were more clonally expanded and had lower generation probabilities. Most TCR sequences were observed very rarely across donors, whereas some public TCRs were present in many individuals. This cohort had only TCR beta chains sequenced, and the lack of alpha or paired-chain data limited which features could be detected. According to a later analysis, most CMV-associated TCR beta chains appeared to be HLA-restricted, and the HLA associations seemed to be driven largely by CMV exposure. The study gave a list of some 150 TCR beta chains associated with cytomegalovirus.

In total, about 650 healthy bone marrow donors made up the cohort. All cohort members were sampled while nominally healthy, although unrecorded immune exposures were likely present. The donor tested CMV seronegative and was one of the 352 seronegative cohort members. Every donor gave a peripheral blood sample, and the peripheral blood mononuclear cells from that sample were used for TCR beta sequencing. Genomic DNA was extracted from the blood cell samples with the Qiagen DNeasy Blood Extraction Kit. Library construction relied on the immunoSEQ multiplex PCR assay. A mixture of 60 forward primers for TCR Vbeta segments and 13 reverse primers for TCR Jbeta segments was used in the multiplex PCR. The CDR3 region of rearranged TCR beta genes was amplified from genomic DNA with a multiplex PCR assay. Amplified TCR beta libraries were sequenced as 87-base-pair reads on the Illumina HiSeq System. The authors' pipeline ran thus. Across the 500 to 750 repertoires, a later analysis counted about 81 million unique TCR beta chains, approximately 10 million of which were shared by at least two donors. To remove PCR and sequencing errors, raw reads were error-corrected and collapsed into unique sequences using a nearest-neighbor algorithm that merged closely related sequences. V, D and J gene segments were assigned by aligning CDR3 sequences to IMGT reference sequences. For a sequence to be retained, a match of at least six nucleotides to both a V gene segment and a J gene segment was required. Rearrangements were classified as productive when the CDR3 lacked stop codons and remained in frame with V and J, and all other rearrangements were classified as non-productive. Following IMGT convention, CDR3 was defined as the stretch from the second conserved V-encoded cysteine to the conserved J-encoded phenylalanine. In an earlier analysis of 500 to 650 of the donors, sequences lacking an unambiguous match to a single V gene segment were excluded. In an earlier analysis of around 590 of the donors, a V segment was called functional when productive rearrangements were above 56.7%, and segregating when the standard deviation between donors exceeded 5%. A statistical classification framework was built to diagnose cytomegalovirus status from the catalog of TCR beta chain sequences. In a later analysis, V and J genes were assigned by comparing TCR nucleotide sequences against IMGT/GENE-DB human TR gene sequences. In a later analysis, CDR3 sequences and most-parsimonious VDJ recombination scenarios were assigned using the TCRdist pipeline. In a later analysis, each TCR beta chain was defined by its CDR3 amino acid sequence together with its V-gene family, and reads without a unique V-gene family were excluded. To address suspected cross-contamination and a sequencing artifact, a later analysis removed approximately 590 highly shared, low-generation-probability nucleotide sequences. In a later analysis, a clonal expansion index was calculated for each public chain from normalized within-repertoire ranks of inferred template counts. A later analysis computed generation probabilities with a VDJ recombination model fitted to out-of-frame rearrangements, and checked the results against IGoR. In a later analysis, TCR-TCR, TCR-HLA and TCR-CMV co-occurrence was scored with hypergeometric tests, and a repertoire-size bias correction was applied to TCR pairs. To estimate false discovery rates, a later analysis permuted the HLA or CMV assignments 20 times. In a later analysis, co-occurring TCRs were grouped using DBSCAN, and TCRdist sequence similarity was added for clustering within HLA-allele-positive subsets. Repertoires with fewer than 30,000 or more than 120,000 public chains were left out of co-occurrence clustering, as were five repertoires with anomalous nucleotide sharing. Imported from immuneACCESS, the table was reduced by TCRdb to in-frame sequences with V and J called. These copies leave out some clones; in studies compared against another copy, an unresolved V gene accounts for under half, and the cause of the remainder is not known. V, J and clone size are those of that table, while D and trimming were read from the DNA. The sample has about 160,000 clones on record, about 68% of them singletons. Approximately 2.4% of the sample is in the top ten clones.

Notes on this clone: Its antigen is currently not known. Base qualities are not provided; no much larger clone lies one nucleotide away.

Reading from cysteine to phenylalanine, the CDR3 counts 13 amino acids. Kept here is only the CDR3 DNA, which spans 39 bases and is read in frame from base 1. Trimming at the junction amounts to 6 bases on V and 5 bases on J, and the germline ends lie 13 bases apart. The germline V gene specifies KGHSH as CDR1 and LQKENI as CDR2. The receptor comes from a female donor in good health and CMV-seronegative. The sequence links TRBV18 to TRBJ2-5; the D segment could be TRBD2, given 5 matching bases. The specimen sequenced was PBMCs. The encoded CDR3 is CASSPGIRETQYF. The nucleotide sequence is TGTGCCAGCTCGCCCGGGATTCGGGAGACCCAGTACTTC.